Following are 17 T cell receptor beta chains from one sample sequenced in a study of blood T cell repertoires in COVID-19. Sequenced by immunoSEQ multiplex PCR; TCRdb stores in-frame clones only, minus some. The sample lists approximately 100,000 clones, 70% to 85% occurring once. The sequencing input was peripheral blood. The source is a woman older than 75 with active or convalescent COVID-19.

The rearrangement links TRBV28 to TRBJ1-5; D remains ambiguous. V lost 5 bases and J 0 bases, leaving 14 bases between the germline ends. Germline CDR1 reads MDHEN; CDR2 reads SYDVKM. The CDR3 has 16 residues. The CDR3, as DNA: TGTGCCAGCAGTCCCTATACTACTTATAGCAATCAGCCCCAGCATTTT. Translating it yields CASSPYTTYSNQPQHF.

The chain couples TRBV6-2 or TRBV6-3 to TRBJ2-7; unclear D gene. V lost 0 bases, J lost 2 bases, and 8 bases lay in between. Germline V gene data show CDR1 as MNHEY and CDR2 as SVGEGT. CDR3 length: 14 amino acids. CDR3 in amino acids: CASSYSAAPYEQYF. Written as DNA, the CDR3 is TGTGCCAGCAGTTACTCCGCGGCCCCCTACGAGCAGTACTTC.

V gene TRBV5-1 combines with J gene TRBJ1-2; D is perhaps TRBD1 (6 bases). V gave up 3 bases and J gave up 3 bases, with 15 bases separating them. The germline V gene encodes CDR1 SGHRS and CDR2 YFSETQ. CDR3 size: 15 residues. The CDR3 bases are TGCGCCAGCAGCTCCATCGTTTCAGGGGACTATGGCTACACCTTC. Protein sequence: CASSSIVSGDYGYTF.

The genes are TRBV7-3 and TRBJ2-5, with 12 bases lining up with TRBD2. The CDR3 consists of 15 residues. Germline CDR1 is SGHTA and CDR2 is FQGTGA. J was trimmed by 4 bases and V by 8 bases; bases with no gene match: 8. The CDR3: CASSNGLAGRETQYF. Here the CDR3 DNA reads TGTGCCAGCTCTAATGGACTAGCGGGACGAGAGACCCAGTACTTC.

Only a few counts were recorded for this clone. DNA of the CDR3: TGTGCCAGCAGGGAGCACGGTTCCACCTATGGCTACACCTTC. This codes for CASREHGSTYGYTF. The chain is built from TRBV6-5 and TRBJ1-2; D is ambiguous. V was cut by 6 bases and J by 4 bases, with 15 bases left in between. Germline CDR1 MNHEY, CDR2 SVGAGI. This CDR3 region has 14 residues.

This chain links TRBV6-1 with TRBJ2-4; 10 nucleotides match TRBD1. The junction had 10 bases not matched to a gene; V was cut back by 4 bases and J by 4 bases. This CDR3 spans 17 amino acids. Germline CDR1 is MNHNS and CDR2 is SASEGT. The CDR3 region is CASSATPGQGTKNIQYF. As DNA, the CDR3 is TGTGCCAGCAGTGCGACCCCGGGACAGGGGACAAAAAACATTCAGTACTTC.

The chain combines TRBV5-1 with TRBJ1-4, with 9 bases identical to TRBD1. Per germline, CDR1 SGHRS and CDR2 YFSETQ. V dropped 4 bases and J dropped 6; count of bases not matched to a gene: 7. CDR3 length: 15 amino acids. Here the CDR3 DNA reads TGCGCCAGCAGCCCCTTTGGGGACAGGGATGAAAAACTGTTTTTT. It codes for CASSPFGDRDEKLFF.

This clone was observed once. The chain combines TRBV20-1 with TRBJ1-4; no definite D call. This CDR3 contains 13 residues. Germline V gene data show CDR1 as DFQATT and CDR2 as SNEGSKA (reference sequence). The V and J ends lost 3 bases and 2 bases respectively, with 7 bases between them. The chain's CDR3 is CSASFPTNEKLFF. In nucleotides, the CDR3 is TGCAGTGCTAGTTTCCCGACTAATGAAAAACTGTTTTTT.

This chain connects TRBV7-2 to TRBJ2-3; TRBD2 aligns across 10 bases. There are 16 residues in the CDR3. Losses at the gene ends were 5 bases for V and 5 bases for J; bases not matched to a gene: 10. Germline-derived CDR1 and CDR2 are SGHTA and FQGNSA. The CDR3 bases are TGTGCCAGCAGCCTGGAGCGGGGGGGCGTAAGAGATACGCAGTATTTT. Translated, it gives CASSLERGGVRDTQYF. The whole variable domain, remainder taken from reference TRBV7-2 and TRBJ2-3, is GAGVSQSPSNKVTEKGKDVELRCDPISGHTALYWYRQSLGQGLEFLIYFQGNSAPDKSGLPSDRFSAERTGGSVSTLTIQRTQQEDSAVYLCASSLERGGVRDTQYFGPGTRLTVL.

The chain joins TRBV29-1 to TRBJ2-5, with D perhaps TRBD2 (6 bases). In germline, CDR1 is SQVTM, CDR2 ANQGSEA. The CDR3 spans 15 residues. Trimming cost V 6 bases and J 3 bases, with 20 bases left between them. In DNA, the CDR3 is TGCAGCGTGGCCGGAGGGCAGGGAGGCGAAGAGACCCAGTACTTC. Its translation is CSVAGGQGGEETQYF. Together with reference TRBV29-1 and TRBJ2-5, the CDR3 gives the full variable domain: SAVISQKPSRDICQRGTSLTIQCQVDSQVTMMFWYRQQPGQSLTLIATANQGSEATYESGFVIDKFPISRPNLTFSTLTVSNMSPEDSSIYLCSVAGGQGGEETQYFGPGTRLLVL.

This clone was picked up a small number of times. The gene calls are TRBV19 and TRBJ1-5; unclear D gene. The CDR3 has 16 residues. The V end lost 6 bases, the J end lost 0 bases, and 15 bases lay between the germline ends. Germline-derived CDR1 and CDR2 are LNHDA and SQIVND (reference sequence). DNA for the CDR3: TGTGCCAGTAGCCAACCGCGGGGATATAGCAATCAGCCCCAGCATTTT. Translated, it gives CASSQPRGYSNQPQHF.

This sequence joins TRBV10-3 and TRBJ1-3; D is perhaps TRBD1 (5 bases). There are 16 residues in the CDR3. CDR1 is ENHRY and CDR2 is SYGVKD in the germline V gene. V lost 4 bases and J lost 2, with 15 bases in between. In DNA form, the CDR3 reads TGTGCCATCAGTGTAGGCTCAGGGTCGACTGGAAACACCATATATTTT. Residues: CAISVGSGSTGNTIYF.

V is TRBV5-8 and J is TRBJ1-5; D gene unclear. The CDR3 consists of 13 residues. With 4 bases removed from V and 4 bases from J, the gap between germline ends came to 9 bases. CDR1 is SGHTS and CDR2 is YDEGEE in the germline V gene. CDR3 amino acids: CASSIGINQPQHF. CDR3 DNA: TGTGCCAGCAGCATCGGTATTAATCAGCCCCAGCATTTT.

The chain uses TRBV5-1 and TRBJ1-2, with D perhaps TRBD1 (5 bases). The V and J ends lost 0 bases and 5 bases respectively, with 11 bases between them. Germline V gives CDR1 SGHRS, CDR2 YFSETQ. The length of the CDR3 is 14 residues. The CDR3 region has the DNA TGCGCCAGCAGCTTGGAGCAGGGTGGTTATGGCTACACCTTC. This codes for CASSLEQGGYGYTF.

The J gene is TRBJ2-1, the V gene TRBV6-2 or TRBV6-3; 11 bases map to TRBD2. The germline V gene encodes CDR1 MNHEY and CDR2 SVGEGT. The V segment lost 2 bases and the J segment 8 bases; nucleotides outside the gene matches: 5. The CDR3 totals 15 residues. The CDR3 protein is CASSYRVAGGDEQFF. The CDR3 bases are TGTGCCAGCAGTTACCGGGTAGCGGGAGGGGATGAGCAGTTCTTC.

J is TRBJ2-5 and V is TRBV5-4; the match to TRBD1 covers 11 bases. The CDR3 contains 17 residues. The ends lost 4 bases at V and 4 bases at J; junction bases unmatched: 12. Germline V gene data show CDR1 as SGHNT and CDR2 as YYREEE (reference sequence). In DNA, the CDR3 is TGTGCCAGCAGCCCAAGCTTGGACAGGGGGCGCCGAGAGACCCAGTACTTC. Encoded protein: CASSPSLDRGRRETQYF. Drawing the rest from reference TRBV5-4 and TRBJ2-5, the complete variable domain is ETGVTQSPTHLIKTRGQQVTLRCSSQSGHNTVSWYQQALGQGPQFIFQYYREEENGRGNFPPRFSGLQFPNYSSELNVNALELDDSALYLCASSPSLDRGRRETQYFGPGTRLLVL.

The chain combines TRBV28 with TRBJ1-2; 7 bases are shared with TRBD1. V was clipped by 10 bases and J by 7 bases; unmatched bases: 18. The CDR3 contains 15 residues. Germline values: CDR1 MDHEN, CDR2 SYDVKM. The CDR3 region is CATLLPQGFVGGYTF. The CDR3 DNA reads TGTGCCACCCTTCTCCCACAGGGGTTTGTAGGTGGCTACACCTTC.